These 24 T cell receptor beta chains came from one sample sequenced in a study of blood T cell repertoires in COVID-19. The protocol was immunoSEQ multiplex PCR, while the TCRdb copy is restricted to in-frame clones and leaves out a portion. The profile shows some 120,000 clones, more than 75% of them singletons. The sample consisted of peripheral blood. The receptors derive from a woman aged 45-60 years who had recovered from COVID-19.

The CDR3 protein is CAWSAPDRRISNQPQHF. In DNA, the CDR3 is TGTGCCTGGAGTGCCCCGGACAGGAGAATTAGCAATCAGCCCCAGCATTTT. The rearrangement joins TRBV30 to TRBJ1-5, with TRBD1 matching 7 bases. The germline gives CDR1 GTSNPN, CDR2 SVGIG (reference sequence). The CDR3 has 17 amino acids. J gave up 0 bases and V 1 base, and 9 bases lay outside the gene matches.

This clone was counted between two and nine times. The chain employs TRBV3-1 (or the pseudogene TRBV3-2) and TRBJ1-3; a possible D gene is TRBD1 (5 bases). The CDR3 sequence is 14 residues long. The V gene lost 4 bases and the J gene lost 4 bases, with 11 bases spanning the gap. The germline V gene encodes CDR1 LGHDT and CDR2 YNNKEL (reference sequence). In nucleotides, the CDR3 is TGTGCCAGCAGCCCCCTGGACATCGGAAACACCATATATTTT. Translated, it gives CASSPLDIGNTIYF.

J is TRBJ2-5 and V is TRBV10-3, with 8 bases identical to TRBD2. Germline CDR1 ENHRY, CDR2 SYGVKD. V shed 4 bases and J 4 bases; nucleotides not matched to a gene: 5. CDR3 length: 14 residues. This CDR3 reads CAISAGTSTETQYF. The CDR3 DNA is TGTGCCATCAGTGCCGGGACTAGTACAGAGACCCAGTACTTC.

This clone was seen just once. This chain links TRBV7-6 with TRBJ2-7; 9 nucleotides line up with TRBD2. The V gene end was trimmed by 5 bases and the J gene end by 3 bases; junction bases not matched to a gene: 11. The CDR3 has 16 amino acids. CDR1 is SGHVS, CDR2 FNYEAQ, per germline. CDR3 protein: CASSPRAGGLSYEQYF. CDR3 nucleotides: TGTGCCAGCAGCCCCCGAGCGGGAGGCCTTAGCTACGAGCAGTACTTC.

The rearrangement uses TRBV9 and TRBJ2-3; D uncertain. Trimming took 1 base from V and 1 from J, leaving 10 bases between them. CDR3 length: 15 amino acids. In germline, CDR1 is SGDLS, CDR2 YYNGEE. The CDR3 DNA follows: TGTGCCAGCAGCGTAATGGGCGACCGCACAGATACGCAGTATTTT. This sequence encodes CASSVMGDRTDTQYF.

The chain is built from TRBV4-1 and TRBJ1-2; 9 positions agree with TRBD1. Germline values: CDR1 MGHRA, CDR2 YSYEKL. This CDR3 has 17 residues. Trimming removed 4 bases from V and 4 bases from J; junction bases left unmatched: 13. DNA of the CDR3: TGCGCCAGCAGCCGAAACGCCGGACAGGGGAACGCCTATGGCTACACCTTC. Amino acids: CASSRNAGQGNAYGYTF.

The chain has TRBV4-3 and TRBJ2-1; 9 positions agree with TRBD1. Trimming took 3 bases from V and 5 from J; bases not matched to a gene: 5. From germline, CDR1 is LGHNA and CDR2 YSLEER. The CDR3 loop spans 15 amino acids. This CDR3 reads CASSHFGTGNNEQFF. CDR3 nucleotide sequence: TGCGCCAGCAGCCATTTCGGGACAGGGAACAATGAGCAGTTCTTC.

This sequence joins TRBV9 and TRBJ1-2; 7 bases fit TRBD1. The germline gives CDR1 SGDLS, CDR2 YYNGEE. V trimming: 0 bases; J trimming: 3 bases; junction bases outside the gene matches: 2. The CDR3 sequence is 14 residues long. CDR3 sequence reads: CASSVVGTDYGYTF. The CDR3 nucleotides read TGTGCCAGCAGCGTAGTAGGGACAGACTATGGCTACACCTTC.

This chain uses TRBV10-1 with TRBJ1-5; maybe TRBD1 (6 bases). Deletions cut 0 bases from V and 4 bases from J, with 22 bases between. The CDR3 sequence is 19 residues long. Germline-derived CDR1 and CDR2 are WNHNN and SYGVQD (reference sequence). The CDR3 coding sequence is TGCGCCAGCAGTGAGTCGTTTGAGGTCCGGGACAAGCATAATCAGCCCCAGCATTTT. It yields the protein CASSESFEVRDKHNQPQHF.

This clone was picked up a small number of times. The V gene is TRBV7-3, the J gene TRBJ2-1; weak D call: TRBD1 (5 bases). Germline V gives CDR1 SGHTA, CDR2 FQGTGA. V was shortened by 1 base and J by 10 bases, with 17 bases between the two germline ends. This CDR3 comprises 15 residues. CDR3 bases: TGTGCCAGCAGCTTAAGCCCGAGTCAGGGCAGGGAGCAGTTCTTC. Residues: CASSLSPSQGREQFF.

The chain uses TRBV29-1 and TRBJ1-1; unclear D gene. The germline gives CDR1 SQVTM, CDR2 ANQGSEA. V was clipped by 3 bases and J by 0 bases, with 14 bases between them. This CDR3 spans 15 amino acids. CDR3 in DNA: TGCAGCGTTGAGACAAGTATTTTTTTGAACACTGAAGCTTTCTTT. Protein product: CSVETSIFLNTEAFF.

The sample holds a few counts of this clone. The chain links TRBV5-1 to TRBJ2-5; 7 bases map to TRBD1. The CDR3 spans 13 residues. The V segment lost 5 bases and the J segment 4 bases; nucleotides outside the gene matches: 5. CDR1 and CDR2 (germline): SGHRS, YFSETQ. CDR3 protein: CASRAEGAETQYF. In nucleotides, the CDR3 is TGCGCCAGCAGGGCAGAGGGGGCAGAGACCCAGTACTTC.

The rearrangement joins TRBV9 to TRBJ2-1; D unclear. This CDR3 region has 13 residues. The germline CDR1 and CDR2 sequences are SGDLS and YYNGEE. The V and J ends lost 0 bases and 12 bases respectively, with 13 bases between them. The CDR3 here is CASSVDSESGQFF. The CDR3 DNA reads TGTGCCAGCAGCGTAGATTCCGAGTCCGGGCAGTTCTTC.

This chain uses TRBV9 with TRBJ2-7, with 7 bases identical to TRBD2. Germline CDR1 SGDLS, CDR2 YYNGEE. The V gene end was trimmed by 0 bases and the J gene end by 4 bases; junction bases not matched to a gene: 7. The CDR3 sequence is 15 residues long. This CDR3 reads CASSVAAGVIYEQYF. CDR3 sequence (DNA): TGTGCCAGCAGCGTAGCGGCGGGAGTAATATACGAGCAGTACTTC. The variable domain in full, completed from reference TRBV9 and TRBJ2-7, reads DSGVTQTPKHLITATGQRVTLRCSPRSGDLSVYWYQQSLDQGLQFLIQYYNGEERAKGNILERFSAQQFPDLHSELNLSSLELGDSALYFCASSVAAGVIYEQYFGPGTRLTVT.

The chain employs TRBV2 and TRBJ2-3, with D possibly matching TRBD1 (6 bases). This CDR3 spans 13 amino acids. Germline CDR1 is SNHLY and CDR2 is FYNNEI. Deletions cut 6 bases from V and 3 bases from J, with 10 bases between. The CDR3 region has the DNA TGTGCCAGCAGGAAGGACAGAACAGATACGCAGTATTTT. This translates into CASRKDRTDTQYF.

J is TRBJ1-1 and V is TRBV7-2; D is unresolved. Germline CDR1 is SGHTA and CDR2 is FQGNSA. The V end lost 5 bases, the J end lost 0 bases, and 13 bases lay between the germline ends. The CDR3 loop spans 15 amino acids. The CDR3 DNA reads as TGTGCCAGCAGCGCTTGGGGAGCCGTGAACACTGAAGCTTTCTTT. It encodes CASSAWGAVNTEAFF.

The chain couples TRBV28 to TRBJ2-3, with 13 bases that match TRBD2. V lost 6 bases, J lost 4 bases, and 4 bases stayed unmatched. From germline, CDR1 is MDHEN and CDR2 SYDVKM. The CDR3 has 15 amino acids. The CDR3 sequence is CASSSLAGGADTQYF. CDR3 DNA sequence: TGTGCCAGCAGCTCACTAGCGGGAGGGGCAGATACGCAGTATTTT. The full variable domain, with the rest looked up from reference TRBV28 and TRBJ2-3, is DVKVTQSSRYLVKRTGEKVFLECVQDMDHENMFWYRQDPGLGLRLIYFSYDVKMKEKGDIPEGYSVSREKKERFSLILESASTNQTSMYLCASSSLAGGADTQYFGPGTRLTVL.

This clone showed up just a few times. The chain links TRBV6-6 to TRBJ2-7; 7 bases are a match to TRBD1. The junction had 3 bases not matched to a gene; V was cut back by 5 bases and J by 2 bases. The CDR3 has 13 amino acids. The germline V gene encodes CDR1 MNHNY and CDR2 SVGAGI (reference sequence). The DNA of the CDR3 is TGTGCCAGCAGTACCGACAGGGCCTACGAGCAGTACTTC. It codes for CASSTDRAYEQYF.

The chain recombines TRBV5-5 with TRBJ1-2, with unresolved D. V lost 0 bases, J lost 4 bases, and 13 bases lay in between. Germline V gene data show CDR1 as SGHKS and CDR2 as YYEKEE (reference sequence). The length of the CDR3 is 15 residues. Here the CDR3 reads CASSLAGDSFYGYTF. The DNA for the CDR3 is TGTGCCAGCAGCTTGGCCGGGGATAGCTTCTATGGCTACACCTTC.

The chain combines TRBV5-5 with TRBJ1-6, with 10 bases matching TRBD1. Germline loops: CDR1 SGHKS, CDR2 YYEKEE (reference sequence). This CDR3 contains 14 residues. V was clipped by 3 bases and J by 7 bases; unmatched bases: 1. The CDR3 spells CASSSGQGNSPLHF. CDR3 nucleotides: TGTGCCAGCAGCTCGGGACAGGGGAATTCACCCCTCCACTTT.

The J gene is TRBJ1-5, the V gene TRBV6-5; possibly TRBD1 for D (6 bases). CDR1 and CDR2 from the germline V gene are MNHEY and SVGAGI. V lost 4 bases and J 6 bases, leaving 10 bases between the germline ends. The CDR3 is 13 residues long. Here the CDR3 DNA reads TGTGCCAGCAGTTTACAGGGTGCTCAGCCCCAGCATTTT. It codes for CASSLQGAQPQHF.

The chain combines TRBV11-3 with TRBJ2-7, with 9 bases matching TRBD2. The ends lost 5 bases at V and 3 bases at J; junction bases unmatched: 8. The CDR3 is 15 amino acids. Per the germline V gene, CDR1 is SGHNT and CDR2 is YENEEA. The CDR3 DNA is TGTGCCAGCAGCCTCCGTCTAGCGGGACGCTACGAGCAGTACTTC. It is translated as CASSLRLAGRYEQYF.

J is TRBJ2-3 and V is TRBV5-1; a possible D gene is TRBD2 (6 bases). There are 16 residues in the CDR3. Germline CDR1 and CDR2: SGHRS and YFSETQ. V was pared by 0 bases and J by 0 bases, with 11 bases between. CDR3 sequence reads: CASSLGQGLSTDTQYF. The CDR3 DNA sequence: TGCGCCAGCAGCTTGGGCCAGGGACTTAGCACAGATACGCAGTATTTT.

The chain has TRBV19 and TRBJ1-2, with D perhaps TRBD1 (6 bases). The CDR3 loop spans 15 amino acids. Germline-derived CDR1 and CDR2 are LNHDA and SQIVND (reference sequence). The V end was cut by 6 bases, the J end by 4 bases, with 18 bases between. The CDR3 loop reads CASRKAVQGTYGYTF. For the CDR3, the DNA is TGTGCCAGTAGAAAGGCCGTGCAGGGGACCTATGGCTACACCTTC.